This T cell receptor beta chain stems from a study of blood T cell repertoires in COVID-19. Overall study: The United States, Italy and Spain supplied acute and convalescent COVID-19 samples.

Trimming took 0 bases from V and 0 from J; bases not matched to a gene: 2. This CDR3 has 16 residues. Germline V gene lookup returns CDR1 MGHRA and CDR2 YSYEKL. This table comes from immunoSEQ multiplex PCR, and its TCRdb copy is limited to in-frame clones, with some not included. The sample shows fewer than 350,000 clones, around 86% of them seen only once. A few counts support this clone. The sequenced sample was peripheral blood. V and J are TRBV4-1 and TRBJ2-7; 10 bases map to TRBD2. The receptor comes from a woman aged 30 to 39 who had recovered from COVID-19. The CDR3 loop is CASSQEGTSASYEQYF. In nucleotides, the CDR3 is TGCGCCAGCAGCCAAGAAGGGACTAGCGCCTCCTACGAGCAGTACTTC.